This is a list of T cell receptor beta chains from one sample in a study of blood T cell repertoires in COVID-19. TCRdb's copy holds only in-frame clones and misses some; the assay was immunoSEQ multiplex PCR. The data hold over 150,000 clones, with more than 70% observed a single time. Sample: peripheral blood. The receptors derive from a man between 45 and 60 years old who had recovered from COVID-19. Each CDR3 is given with its conserved first and last residue. For some rows the clone size is stated as once, few or many, or as a class when expanded; others skip it.

>TRBJ1-3|-|TRBV10-3
CAISTPVNSGNTIYF
>TRBJ1-6|-|TRBV14
CASSLNSYNSPLHF
>TRBJ2-1|-|TRBV7-9
CASSLPGRYNEQFF
>TRBJ2-1|-|TRBV6-4
CASSQGGTGGHEQFF
>TRBJ2-1|-|TRBV7-2
CASSPRLAGFYNEQFF
>TRBJ2-1|-|TRBV6-5
CASSYDRGPYNEQFF
>TRBJ1-4|-|TRBV19
CASKTTGTGEKLFF
>TRBJ1-5|-|TRBV5-4
CASSLAGIDQPQHF
>TRBJ1-4|-|TRBV7-9
CASSLVVRGGADEKLFF
>TRBJ2-2|-|TRBV5-4
CASSLETGIAGELFF
>TRBJ1-4|-|TRBV18
CASSLDSPTNEKLFF
>TRBJ1-1|-|TRBV6-5
CASSLKGQGDTEAFF
>TRBJ2-3|-|TRBV28
CASSFQGYRGTDTQYF
>TRBJ1-1|-|TRBV29-1
CSVAETEAFF
>TRBJ2-3|-|TRBV7-8
CASSSWLAGDTQYF
>TRBJ1-1|few|TRBV28
CASSLTRANTEAFF
>TRBJ1-6|-|TRBV28
CASRGTGQNSPLHF
>TRBJ2-5|-|TRBV30
CAWSVRAGLETQYF
>TRBJ2-1|-|TRBV6-5
CASSYGPLYNEQFF
>TRBJ2-7|-|TRBV12-3/TRBV12-4
CASRSTGRYEQYF
>TRBJ1-1|-|TRBV11-2
CASTMGATEAFF
>TRBJ2-2|-|TRBV9
CASSIRRDRGSNTGELFF
>TRBJ1-1|-|TRBV6-5
CASSPKQGAVTEAFF
>TRBJ2-1|-|TRBV7-9
CASSRSGRNNEQFF
>TRBJ1-3|-|TRBV6-5
CASSQWSGRNTIYF
>TRBJ2-5|-|TRBV7-8
CASSLVTGETQYF
>TRBJ1-2|-|TRBV30
CAWSRRGRSAYGYTF
>TRBJ1-1|-|TRBV18
CASSPTGMGNTEAFF
>TRBJ2-2|-|TRBV2
CASTEGLGGELFF
>TRBJ2-2|once|TRBV27
CASSHQEGTGELFF
>TRBJ2-1|-|TRBV5-6
CASRGLGFTGQFF
>TRBJ1-5|-|TRBV28
CASSLQGAGPQHF